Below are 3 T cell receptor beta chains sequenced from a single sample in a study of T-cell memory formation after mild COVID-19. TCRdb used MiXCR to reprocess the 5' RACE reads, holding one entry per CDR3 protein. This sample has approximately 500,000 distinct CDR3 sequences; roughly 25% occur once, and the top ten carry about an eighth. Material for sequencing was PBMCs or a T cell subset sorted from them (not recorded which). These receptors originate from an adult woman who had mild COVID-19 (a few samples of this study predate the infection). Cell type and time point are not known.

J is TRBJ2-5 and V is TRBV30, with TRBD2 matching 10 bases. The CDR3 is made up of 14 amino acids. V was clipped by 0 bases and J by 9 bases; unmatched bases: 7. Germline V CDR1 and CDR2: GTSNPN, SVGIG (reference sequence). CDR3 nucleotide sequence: TGTGCCTGGAGTGTCAAAGCGGGAGGGCCGTCCCAGTACTTC. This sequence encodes CAWSVKAGGPSQYF.

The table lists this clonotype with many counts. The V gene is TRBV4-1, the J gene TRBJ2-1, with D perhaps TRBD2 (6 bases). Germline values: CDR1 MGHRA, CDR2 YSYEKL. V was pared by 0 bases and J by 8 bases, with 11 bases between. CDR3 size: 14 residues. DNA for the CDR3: TGCGCCAGCAGCCAAGAGGGAGGCATCGATGAGCAGTTCTTC. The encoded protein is CASSQEGGIDEQFF.

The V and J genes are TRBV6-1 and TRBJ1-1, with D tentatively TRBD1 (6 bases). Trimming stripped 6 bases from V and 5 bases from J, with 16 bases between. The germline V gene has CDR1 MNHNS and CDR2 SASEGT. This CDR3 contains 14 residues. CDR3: CASRGGPGGTEAFF. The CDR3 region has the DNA TGTGCCAGCAGGGGGGGGCCGGGCGGAACTGAAGCTTTCTTT.